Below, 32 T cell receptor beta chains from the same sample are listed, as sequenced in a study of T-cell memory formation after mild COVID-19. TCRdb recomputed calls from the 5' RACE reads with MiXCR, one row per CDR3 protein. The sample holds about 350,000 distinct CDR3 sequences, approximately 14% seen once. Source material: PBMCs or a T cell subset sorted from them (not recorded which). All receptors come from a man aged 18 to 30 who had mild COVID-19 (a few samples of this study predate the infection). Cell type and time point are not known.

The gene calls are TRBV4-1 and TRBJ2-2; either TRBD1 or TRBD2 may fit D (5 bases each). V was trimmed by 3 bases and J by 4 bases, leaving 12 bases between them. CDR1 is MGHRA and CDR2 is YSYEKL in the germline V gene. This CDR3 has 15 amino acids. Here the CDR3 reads CASSHIEGSTGELFF. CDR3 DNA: TGCGCCAGCAGCCATATCGAGGGGAGCACCGGGGAGCTGTTTTTT.

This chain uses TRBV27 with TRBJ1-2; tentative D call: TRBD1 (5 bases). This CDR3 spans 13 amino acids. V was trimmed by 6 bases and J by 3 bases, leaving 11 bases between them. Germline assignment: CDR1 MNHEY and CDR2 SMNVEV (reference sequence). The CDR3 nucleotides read TGTGCCAGCAGCTTCCTGGGGGACTATGGCTACACCTTC. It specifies CASSFLGDYGYTF.

The CDR3 coding sequence is TGTGCCAGCAGCTCCACGGAGAGGACTGAAGCTTTCTTT. Its protein product is CASSSTERTEAFF. The gene calls are TRBV11-2 and TRBJ1-1; D call uncertain. The germline CDR1 and CDR2 sequences are SGHAT and FQNNGV. The CDR3 contains 13 residues. The V end was cut by 4 bases, the J end by 5 bases, with 11 bases between.

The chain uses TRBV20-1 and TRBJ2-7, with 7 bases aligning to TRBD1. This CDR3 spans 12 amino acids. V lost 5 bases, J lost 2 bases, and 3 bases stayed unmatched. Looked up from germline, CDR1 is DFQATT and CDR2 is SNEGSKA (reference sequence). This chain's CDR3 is CSAWTGAYEQYF. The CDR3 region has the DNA TGCAGTGCTTGGACAGGAGCCTACGAGCAGTACTTC.

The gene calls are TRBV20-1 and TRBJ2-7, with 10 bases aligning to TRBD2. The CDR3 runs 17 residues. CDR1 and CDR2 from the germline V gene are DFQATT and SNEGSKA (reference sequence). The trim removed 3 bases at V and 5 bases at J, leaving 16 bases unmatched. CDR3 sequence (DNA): TGCAGTGCTAGCCCGATAACTAGCGGGGTAGGTAACCACGAGCAGTACGTC. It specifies CSASPITSGVGNHEQYV.

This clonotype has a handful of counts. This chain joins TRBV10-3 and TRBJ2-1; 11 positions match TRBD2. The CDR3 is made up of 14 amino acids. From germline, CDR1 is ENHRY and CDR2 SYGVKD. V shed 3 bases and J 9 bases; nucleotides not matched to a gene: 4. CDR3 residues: CAISELAGEGEQFF. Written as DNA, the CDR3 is TGTGCCATCAGTGAACTAGCGGGGGAAGGTGAGCAGTTCTTC.

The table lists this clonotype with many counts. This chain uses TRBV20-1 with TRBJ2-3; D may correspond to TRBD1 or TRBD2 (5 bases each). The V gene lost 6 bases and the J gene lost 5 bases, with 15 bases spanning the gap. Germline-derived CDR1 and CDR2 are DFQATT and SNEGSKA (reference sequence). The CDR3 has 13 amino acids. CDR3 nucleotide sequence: TGCAGTGCAGAGGACGGGGCCGGAGATACGCAGTATTTT. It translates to CSAEDGAGDTQYF.

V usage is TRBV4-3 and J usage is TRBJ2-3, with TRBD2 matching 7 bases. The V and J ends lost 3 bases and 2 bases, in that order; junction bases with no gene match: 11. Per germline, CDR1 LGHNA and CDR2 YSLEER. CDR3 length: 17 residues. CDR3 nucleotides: TGCGCCAGCAGCCAGAGGACTACGCTAGCGGACACAGATACGCAGTATTTT. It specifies CASSQRTTLADTDTQYF.

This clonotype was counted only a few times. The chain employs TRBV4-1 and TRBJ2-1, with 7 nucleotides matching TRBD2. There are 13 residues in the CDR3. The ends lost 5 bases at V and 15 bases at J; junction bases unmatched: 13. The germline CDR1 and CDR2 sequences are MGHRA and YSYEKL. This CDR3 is CASSGAKSRGVFF. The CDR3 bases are TGCGCCAGCAGCGGCGCAAAGAGTCGGGGGGTGTTCTTC.

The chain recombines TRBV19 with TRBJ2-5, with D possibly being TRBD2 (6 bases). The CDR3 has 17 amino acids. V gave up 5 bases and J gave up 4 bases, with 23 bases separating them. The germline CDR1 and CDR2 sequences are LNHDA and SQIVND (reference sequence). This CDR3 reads CASSAHDSSDVGETQYF. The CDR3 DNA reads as TGTGCCAGTAGTGCCCACGACTCTAGCGACGTGGGAGAGACCCAGTACTTC.

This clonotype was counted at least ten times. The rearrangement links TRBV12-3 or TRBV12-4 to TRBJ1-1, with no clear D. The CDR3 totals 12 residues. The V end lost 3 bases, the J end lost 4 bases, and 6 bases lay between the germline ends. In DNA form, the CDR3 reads TGTGCCAGCAGTTTCATGGGCACTGAAGCTTTCTTT. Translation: CASSFMGTEAFF.

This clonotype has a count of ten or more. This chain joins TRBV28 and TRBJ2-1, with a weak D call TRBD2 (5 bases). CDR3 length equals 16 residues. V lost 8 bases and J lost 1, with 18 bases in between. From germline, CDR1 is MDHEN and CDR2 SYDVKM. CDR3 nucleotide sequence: TGTGCCAGCCAGCTTGCGGGCCGTGTGTCCTACAATGAGCAGTTCTTC. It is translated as CASQLAGRVSYNEQFF. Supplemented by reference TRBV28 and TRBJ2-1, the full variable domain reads DVKVTQSSRYLVKRTGEKVFLECVQDMDHENMFWYRQDPGLGLRLIYFSYDVKMKEKGDIPEGYSVSREKKERFSLILESASTNQTSMYLCASQLAGRVSYNEQFFGPGTRLTVL.

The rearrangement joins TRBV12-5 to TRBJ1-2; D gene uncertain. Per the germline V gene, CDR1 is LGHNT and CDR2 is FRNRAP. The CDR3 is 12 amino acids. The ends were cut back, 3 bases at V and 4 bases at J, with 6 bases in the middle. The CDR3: CASGFSSYGYTF. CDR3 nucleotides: TGTGCTAGTGGTTTTTCGAGCTATGGCTACACCTTC.

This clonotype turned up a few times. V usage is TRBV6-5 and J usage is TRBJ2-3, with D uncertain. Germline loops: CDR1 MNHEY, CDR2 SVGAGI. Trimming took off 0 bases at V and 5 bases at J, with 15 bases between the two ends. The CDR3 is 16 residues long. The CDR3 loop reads CASSYSWGYRGDTQYF. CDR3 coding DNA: TGTGCCAGCAGTTACTCTTGGGGATACCGTGGAGATACGCAGTATTTT.

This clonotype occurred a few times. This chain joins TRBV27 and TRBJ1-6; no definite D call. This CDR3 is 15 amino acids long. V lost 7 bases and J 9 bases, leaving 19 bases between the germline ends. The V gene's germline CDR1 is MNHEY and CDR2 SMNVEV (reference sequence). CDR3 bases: TGTGCCAGCACCCTTCGACCGACCGCCGGTTCACCCCTCCACTTT. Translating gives CASTLRPTAGSPLHF.

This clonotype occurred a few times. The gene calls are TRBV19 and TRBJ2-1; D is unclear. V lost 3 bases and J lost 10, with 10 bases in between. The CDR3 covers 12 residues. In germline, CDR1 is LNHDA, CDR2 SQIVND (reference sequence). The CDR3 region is CASSIRVGEQFF. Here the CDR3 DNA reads TGTGCCAGTAGTATTAGGGTCGGAGAGCAGTTCTTC.

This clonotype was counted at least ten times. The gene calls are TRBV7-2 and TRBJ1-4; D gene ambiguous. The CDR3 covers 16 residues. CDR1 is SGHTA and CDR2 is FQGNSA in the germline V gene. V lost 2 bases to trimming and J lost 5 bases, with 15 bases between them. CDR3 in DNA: TGTGCCAGCAGCTTATCCGGGCAGGTTCGAAATGAAAAACTGTTTTTT. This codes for CASSLSGQVRNEKLFF. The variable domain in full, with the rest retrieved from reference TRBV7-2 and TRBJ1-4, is GAGVSQSPSNKVTEKGKDVELRCDPISGHTALYWYRQSLGQGLEFLIYFQGNSAPDKSGLPSDRFSAERTGGSVSTLTIQRTQQEDSAVYLCASSLSGQVRNEKLFFGSGTQLSVL.

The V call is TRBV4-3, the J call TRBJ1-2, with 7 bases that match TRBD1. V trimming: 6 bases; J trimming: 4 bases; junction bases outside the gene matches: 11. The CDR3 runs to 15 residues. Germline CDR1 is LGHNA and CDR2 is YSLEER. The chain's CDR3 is CASSPIVAGGYGYTF. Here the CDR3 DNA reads TGCGCCAGCAGTCCGATCGTCGCAGGGGGCTATGGCTACACCTTC.

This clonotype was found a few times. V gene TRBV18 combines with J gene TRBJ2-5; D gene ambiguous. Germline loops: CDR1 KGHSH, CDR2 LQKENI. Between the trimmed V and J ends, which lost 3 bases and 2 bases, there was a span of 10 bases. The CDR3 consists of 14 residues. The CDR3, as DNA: TGTGCCAGCTCACCCGGTGTAGGACAAGAGACCCAGTACTTC. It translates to CASSPGVGQETQYF.

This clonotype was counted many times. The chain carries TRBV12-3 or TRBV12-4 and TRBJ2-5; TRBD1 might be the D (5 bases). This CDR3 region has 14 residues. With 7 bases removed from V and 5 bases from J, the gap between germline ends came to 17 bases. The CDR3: CASNEGAISETQYF. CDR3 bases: TGTGCCAGCAACGAAGGGGCAATATCGGAGACCCAGTACTTC.

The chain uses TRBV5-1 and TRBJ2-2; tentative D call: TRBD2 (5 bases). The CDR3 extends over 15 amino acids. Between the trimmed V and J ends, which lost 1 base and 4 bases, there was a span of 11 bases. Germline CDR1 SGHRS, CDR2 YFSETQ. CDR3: CASSLPGEGTGELFF. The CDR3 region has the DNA TGCGCCAGCAGCTTGCCAGGCGAGGGCACCGGGGAGCTGTTTTTT.

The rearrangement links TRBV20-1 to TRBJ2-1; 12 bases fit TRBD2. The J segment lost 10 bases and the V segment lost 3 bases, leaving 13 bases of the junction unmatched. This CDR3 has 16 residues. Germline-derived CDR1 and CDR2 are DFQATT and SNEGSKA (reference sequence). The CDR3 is CSASLPTSGGFEEQFF. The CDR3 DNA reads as TGCAGTGCTAGCCTCCCCACTAGCGGGGGGTTTGAAGAGCAGTTCTTC.

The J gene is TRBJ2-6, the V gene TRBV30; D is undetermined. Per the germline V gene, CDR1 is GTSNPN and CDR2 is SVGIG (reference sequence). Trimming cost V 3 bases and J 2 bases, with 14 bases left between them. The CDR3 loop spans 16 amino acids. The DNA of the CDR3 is TGTGCCTGGAGGCAACCCCGGGCGACTGGGGCCAACGTCCTGACTTTC. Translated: CAWRQPRATGANVLTF.

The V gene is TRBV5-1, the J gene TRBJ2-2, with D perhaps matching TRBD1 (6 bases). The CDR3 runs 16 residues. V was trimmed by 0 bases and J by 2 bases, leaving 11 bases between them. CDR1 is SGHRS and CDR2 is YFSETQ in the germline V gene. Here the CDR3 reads CASSLAGTPNTGELFF. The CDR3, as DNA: TGCGCCAGCAGCTTGGCCGGGACACCCAACACCGGGGAGCTGTTTTTT.

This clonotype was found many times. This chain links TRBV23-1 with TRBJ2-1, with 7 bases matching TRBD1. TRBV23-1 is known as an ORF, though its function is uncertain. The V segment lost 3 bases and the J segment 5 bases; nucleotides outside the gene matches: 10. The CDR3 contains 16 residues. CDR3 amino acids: CASSHSSGQRDNEQFF. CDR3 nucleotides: TGCGCCAGCAGTCACTCGTCGGGACAGAGGGACAATGAGCAGTTCTTC.

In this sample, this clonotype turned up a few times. The chain's CDR3 is CASSSDRGGGYTF. The DNA for the CDR3 is TGTGCCAGCAGCTCGGACAGGGGAGGTGGCTACACCTTC. The chain has TRBV7-2 and TRBJ1-2; 9 positions agree with TRBD1. Germline V CDR1 and CDR2: SGHTA, FQGNSA. After removal of 4 bases from V and 7 bases from J, the junction contained 4 bases not matched to a gene. The CDR3 is 13 residues long.

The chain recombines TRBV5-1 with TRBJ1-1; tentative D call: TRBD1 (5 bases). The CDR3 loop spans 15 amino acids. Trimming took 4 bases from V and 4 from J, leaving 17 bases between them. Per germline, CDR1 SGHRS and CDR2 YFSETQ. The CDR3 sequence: CASSQGRSGGTEAFF. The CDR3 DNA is TGCGCCAGCAGCCAAGGACGGAGTGGGGGCACTGAAGCTTTCTTT.

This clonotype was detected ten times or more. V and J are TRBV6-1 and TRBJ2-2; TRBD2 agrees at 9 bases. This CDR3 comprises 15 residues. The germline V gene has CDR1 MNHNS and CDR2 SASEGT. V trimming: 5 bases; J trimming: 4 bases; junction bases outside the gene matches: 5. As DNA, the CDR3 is TGTGCCAGCAGTTTGCGGGGGGGCAGCACCGGGGAGCTGTTTTTT. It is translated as CASSLRGGSTGELFF.

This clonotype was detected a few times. The CDR3 protein is CASSPWRAGEQYF. In DNA, the CDR3 is TGTGCCAGCTCACCTTGGAGGGCGGGGGAGCAGTACTTC. The chain has TRBV18 and TRBJ2-7, with D possibly TRBD2 on 6 matching bases. The CDR3 spans 13 residues. Trimming left V 3 bases short and J 7 bases short, with 13 bases between. Germline assignment: CDR1 KGHSH and CDR2 LQKENI.

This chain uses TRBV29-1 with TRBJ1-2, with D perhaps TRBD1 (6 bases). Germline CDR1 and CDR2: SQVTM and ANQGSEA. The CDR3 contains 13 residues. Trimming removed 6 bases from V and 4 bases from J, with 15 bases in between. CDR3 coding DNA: TGCAGCGTGCTGGAGGGGGGGGGCTATGGCTACACCTTC. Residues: CSVLEGGGYGYTF.

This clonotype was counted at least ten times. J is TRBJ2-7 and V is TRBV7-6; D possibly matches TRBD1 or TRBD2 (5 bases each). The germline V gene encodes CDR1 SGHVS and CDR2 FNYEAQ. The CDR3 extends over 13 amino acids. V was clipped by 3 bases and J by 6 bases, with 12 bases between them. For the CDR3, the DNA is TGTGCCAGCAGCTTGATAGGGACGGGCGAGCAGTACTTC. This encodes CASSLIGTGEQYF.

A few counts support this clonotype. The CDR3 here is CASSQTGEQFF. CDR3 nucleotides: TGTGCCAGCAGCCAGACGGGGGAGCAGTTCTTC. This chain links TRBV3-1 with TRBJ2-1; possible D gene TRBD2, 5 bases. V shed 3 bases and J shed 10 bases, with 7 bases lying between them. The CDR3 loop spans 11 amino acids. Germline V CDR1 and CDR2: LGHDT, YNNKEL (reference sequence).